The TCR beta chain described here comes from a study of TIL therapy for anti-PD-1-resistant metastatic lung cancer. The overall study: By whole-exome sequencing, median non-synonymous tumor mutation burden was around 1.5 mutations per megabase.

This was the immunoSEQ v3 assay. Survey-level samples got some 2 million read pairs; deep-level samples got roughly 5-6 million. The data were produced by immunoSEQ multiplex PCR, yet TCRdb's version contains in-frame clones alone and is incomplete. This sample carries under 70,000 clones, 80% to 90% of them seen once, and the ten largest clones take 2.6%. In regard to this clone: What it recognizes is unknown.

Time point denoted: pre-treatment sample, taken before nivolumab and TIL therapy. Whole-study findings and limits: The baseline peripheral repertoire was partially replaced by infused TIL clonotypes that later decayed. This highly selected cohort may not generalize to typical lung cancer patients.

The clonotype was recovered from a person between 30 and 79 years old with non-small cell lung cancer. The source was blood, collected at baseline.

The DNA of the CDR3 is TGCGCCAGCAGCCAATCCCTAGGGACAACGTACAATGAGCAGTTCTTC. Encoded protein: CASSQSLGTTYNEQFF. J is TRBJ2-1 and V is TRBV4-1; perhaps TRBD1 as D (6 bases). From germline, CDR1 is MGHRA and CDR2 YSYEKL. V was pared by 2 bases and J by 4 bases, with 15 bases between. The CDR3 runs 16 residues.